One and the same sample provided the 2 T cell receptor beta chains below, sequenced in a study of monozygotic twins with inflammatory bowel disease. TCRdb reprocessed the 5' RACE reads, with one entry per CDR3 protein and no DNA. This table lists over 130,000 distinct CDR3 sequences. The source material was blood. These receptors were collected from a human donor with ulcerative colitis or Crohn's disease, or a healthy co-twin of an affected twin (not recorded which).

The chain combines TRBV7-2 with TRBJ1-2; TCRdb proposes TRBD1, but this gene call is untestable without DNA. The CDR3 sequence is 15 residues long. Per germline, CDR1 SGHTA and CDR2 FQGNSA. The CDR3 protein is CASSPNQGANYGYTF.

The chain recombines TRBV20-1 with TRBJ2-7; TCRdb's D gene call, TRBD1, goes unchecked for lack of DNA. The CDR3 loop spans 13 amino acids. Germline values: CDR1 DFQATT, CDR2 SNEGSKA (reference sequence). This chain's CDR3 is CSASGGSLYEQYF.